A single sample gave rise to the 20 T cell receptor beta chains below, sequenced in a study of T cell responses to AZD1222 COVID-19 vaccine. Some clones are missing from TCRdb's copy, which holds only in-frame ones; the method was immunoSEQ multiplex PCR. The table lists over 100,000 clones, approximately 85% of them singletons. Sequencing used peripheral blood, obtained 28 days after the second dose of the MenACWY control vaccine. The receptor set was obtained from an adult who received the MenACWY meningococcal vaccine as a control.

The V call is TRBV4-1, the J call TRBJ1-2; D is unresolved. Germline-derived CDR1 and CDR2 are MGHRA and YSYEKL. Trimming cost V 0 bases and J 3 bases, with 8 bases left between them. CDR3 length: 14 residues. CDR3 loop: CASSQERGYYGYTF. The CDR3 nucleotides are TGCGCCAGCAGCCAAGAGCGAGGGTACTATGGCTACACCTTC.

This chain joins TRBV6-5 and TRBJ2-3; 12 nucleotides agree with TRBD2. CDR3 length: 16 residues. Trimming cost V 4 bases and J 2 bases; bases outside gene matches: 4. Germline-derived CDR1 and CDR2 are MNHEY and SVGAGI. The CDR3 DNA follows: TGTGCCAGCAGTTTATCTAGCGGGGGGGCCACAGATACGCAGTATTTT. Translation gives CASSLSSGGATDTQYF.

The rearrangement links TRBV3-1 (or the pseudogene TRBV3-2) to TRBJ1-1, with 7 bases fitting TRBD1. Unmatched junction bases numbered 11, after V lost 3 bases and J lost 7 bases. The CDR3 contains 15 residues. Germline-derived CDR1 and CDR2 are LGHDT and YNNKEL (reference sequence). The CDR3 protein is CASSHRGVLNFEAFF. The CDR3 nucleotides read TGTGCCAGCAGCCACAGGGGGGTGTTAAATTTTGAAGCTTTCTTT.

This clone was counted once. The chain has TRBV7-2 and TRBJ1-4, with D possibly matching TRBD1 (5 bases). Germline CDR1 is SGHTA and CDR2 is FQGNSA. Trimming left V 7 bases short and J 4 bases short, with 16 bases between. The CDR3 covers 15 residues. The CDR3 sequence: CASTPRGRINEKLFF. The DNA for the CDR3 is TGTGCCAGCACCCCGAGGGGCCGGATTAATGAAAAACTGTTTTTT.

This clone occurred a few times. The V and J genes are TRBV28 and TRBJ2-7; a possible D gene is TRBD1 (5 bases). CDR3 length: 13 amino acids. The germline CDR1 and CDR2 sequences are MDHEN and SYDVKM. The V end lost 6 bases, the J end lost 3 bases, and 12 bases lay between the germline ends. The CDR3 nucleotides are TGTGCCAGCAGCCGGCCCCAGGGCTACGAGCAGTACGTC. Amino acid sequence: CASSRPQGYEQYV.

The chain joins TRBV19 to TRBJ1-1; possibly TRBD1 for D (6 bases). Germline V lookup: CDR1 LNHDA, CDR2 SQIVND (reference sequence). The V end lost 5 bases, the J end lost 4 bases, and 20 bases lay between the germline ends. CDR3 size: 16 residues. The CDR3 spells CASSARGPGQGTEAFF. CDR3 DNA sequence: TGTGCCAGTAGTGCCCGGGGGCCCGGCCAGGGCACTGAAGCTTTCTTT.

V is TRBV19 and J is TRBJ1-5, with D hard to call. The germline gives CDR1 LNHDA, CDR2 SQIVND (reference sequence). There are 14 residues in the CDR3. The V end lost 4 bases, the J end lost 0 bases, and 7 bases lay between the germline ends. The CDR3 DNA follows: TGTGCCAGTAGTACTACTGGTAGCAATCAGCCCCAGCATTTT. This codes for CASSTTGSNQPQHF.

This clone was counted a few times. The V call is TRBV28, the J call TRBJ1-5, with a possible D match to TRBD1 (5 bases). Germline V gene data show CDR1 as MDHEN and CDR2 as SYDVKM. This CDR3 is built from 14 residues. V was shortened by 10 bases and J by 5 bases, with 18 bases between the two germline ends. CDR3 coding DNA: TGTGCCATGCGAAAGGGACGAGCGGATCAGCCCCAGCATTTT. It specifies CAMRKGRADQPQHF.

In its sample, this clone was seen once. The CDR3: CASSLASGETQYF. The CDR3 DNA follows: TGTGCCAGCAGCTTAGCGTCGGGAGAGACCCAGTACTTC. This chain connects TRBV7-9 to TRBJ2-5, with unresolved D. Trimming took 0 bases from V and 4 from J, leaving 6 bases between them. Germline-derived CDR1 and CDR2 are SEHNR and FQNEAQ (reference sequence). CDR3 length: 13 residues.

This clone was seen once. This chain joins TRBV6-4 and TRBJ2-2; 7 positions match TRBD1. V shed 6 bases, J shed 6 bases, and the junction held 4 bases outside the gene matches. Per germline, CDR1 MRHNA and CDR2 SNTAGT. CDR3 length equals 13 residues. The CDR3 nucleotides read TGTGCCAGCAGACCGGACAGGTCCGGGGAGCTGTTTTTT. This translates into CASRPDRSGELFF.

V is TRBV3-1 (or the pseudogene TRBV3-2) and J is TRBJ2-4; D is perhaps TRBD1 (6 bases). Deletions cut 5 bases from V and 1 base from J, with 15 bases between. In germline, CDR1 is LGHDT, CDR2 YNNKEL (reference sequence). The CDR3 is 16 amino acids. CDR3 protein: CASSTYRDGAKNIQYF. CDR3 coding DNA: TGTGCCAGCAGCACCTACAGGGATGGGGCCAAAAACATTCAGTACTTC.

The sample holds a few counts of this clone. This chain uses TRBV5-1 with TRBJ2-1; D remains unclear. The CDR3 runs 18 residues. Between the trimmed V and J ends, which lost 3 bases and 2 bases, there was a span of 21 bases. Germline V gene lookup returns CDR1 SGHRS and CDR2 YFSETQ. The CDR3 loop is CASSSAVGYGPAYNEQFF. The CDR3 DNA sequence: TGCGCCAGCAGCTCCGCTGTAGGGTATGGGCCTGCCTACAATGAGCAGTTCTTC. Using reference TRBV5-1 and TRBJ2-1 for the parts outside the CDR3, the full variable domain is KAGVTQTPRYLIKTRGQQVTLSCSPISGHRSVSWYQQTPGQGLQFLFEYFSETQRNKGNFPGRFSGRQFSNSRSEMNVSTLELGDSALYLCASSSAVGYGPAYNEQFFGPGTRLTVL.

The J gene is TRBJ1-1, the V gene TRBV6-5, with D hard to call. The germline CDR1 and CDR2 sequences are MNHEY and SVGAGI. The CDR3 has 14 amino acids. Trimming took off 2 bases at V and 11 bases at J, with 18 bases between the two ends. As DNA, the CDR3 is TGTGCCAGCAGTTACGGTTCGGGAACGCCTGTGGCTTTCTTT. It is translated as CASSYGSGTPVAFF.

V usage is TRBV30 and J usage is TRBJ2-7, with D tentatively TRBD1 (6 bases). The CDR3 loop spans 14 amino acids. Between the trimmed V and J ends, which lost 1 base and 0 bases, there was a span of 10 bases. The germline V gene has CDR1 GTSNPN and CDR2 SVGIG (reference sequence). The CDR3 loop is CAWSEYRVSYEQYF. As DNA, the CDR3 is TGTGCCTGGAGTGAGTACAGGGTCTCCTACGAGCAGTACTTC.

The rearrangement links TRBV7-8 to TRBJ2-7; 7 positions match TRBD1. In germline, CDR1 is SGHVS, CDR2 FQNEAQ. Trimming at V came to 5 bases and at J to 4 bases, leaving 11 bases not matched to a gene. This CDR3 spans 15 amino acids. CDR3 loop: CASSPPRQGQYEQYF. The CDR3 nucleotides are TGTGCCAGCAGCCCCCCCCGACAGGGTCAGTACGAGCAGTACTTC.

The chain carries TRBV19 and TRBJ1-2; D gene ambiguous. The CDR3 covers 15 residues. With 6 bases removed from V and 8 bases from J, the gap between germline ends came to 22 bases. CDR1 is LNHDA, CDR2 SQIVND, per germline (reference sequence). The CDR3 sequence: CASRDNTGSEVGYTF. CDR3 bases: TGTGCCAGTAGAGATAACACCGGGAGCGAAGTCGGCTACACCTTC.

The chain is built from TRBV7-9 and TRBJ1-2, with 9 bases that match TRBD1. The J segment lost 6 bases and the V segment lost 6 bases, leaving 8 bases of the junction unmatched. This CDR3 is 14 amino acids long. Germline values: CDR1 SEHNR, CDR2 FQNEAQ (reference sequence). The CDR3 here is CASSSGTGTDGYTF. The CDR3, as DNA: TGTGCCAGCAGTTCCGGGACAGGGACTGATGGCTACACCTTC.

This clone was observed a single time. The chain uses TRBV30 and TRBJ2-2; D may match TRBD1 or TRBD2 (5 bases each). Germline loops: CDR1 GTSNPN, CDR2 SVGIG (reference sequence). The CDR3 totals 15 residues. The V end was cut by 4 bases, the J end by 0 bases, with 12 bases between. The CDR3 DNA follows: TGTGCCTGGAATGACGAGGGGCCGAACACCGGGGAGCTGTTTTTT. Amino acids: CAWNDEGPNTGELFF.

The chain has TRBV28 and TRBJ1-3, with D perhaps matching TRBD1 (6 bases). V was pared by 11 bases and J by 2 bases, with 16 bases between. The CDR3 covers 14 residues. Per germline, CDR1 MDHEN and CDR2 SYDVKM. The CDR3 sequence is CASLGGFTGNTIYF. The DNA for the CDR3 is TGTGCCTCACTAGGGGGTTTCACTGGAAACACCATATATTTT. Supplemented by reference TRBV28 and TRBJ1-3, the full variable domain reads DVKVTQSSRYLVKRTGEKVFLECVQDMDHENMFWYRQDPGLGLRLIYFSYDVKMKEKGDIPEGYSVSREKKERFSLILESASTNQTSMYLCASLGGFTGNTIYFGEGSWLTVV.

The V and J genes are TRBV2 and TRBJ2-7; D call uncertain. The CDR3 length is 10 residues. V was shortened by 6 bases and J by 0 bases, with 0 bases between the two germline ends. Germline CDR1 and CDR2: SNHLY and FYNNEI. CDR3 DNA sequence: TGTGCCAGCAGCTCCTACGAGCAGTACGTC. This gives the protein CASSSYEQYV.